The 20 T cell receptor beta chains listed next were all sequenced from one sample in a study of CD8 T cells in Susac syndrome. RNA was extracted with the RNeasy kit, and a quantity of roughly 0.45 to 1 ug was reverse transcribed using random hexamers. TCRdb processed the immunoSEQ multiplex PCR reads anew with MiXCR; each CDR3 protein has one entry. Here the sample spans 150,000 or so distinct CDR3 sequences, 95% being singletons. The sequenced material came from CD4+ T cells from PBMCs. These receptors were taken from a human donor with Susac syndrome.

The chain joins TRBV2 to TRBJ2-3; 9 positions match TRBD1. Germline V gene data show CDR1 as SNHLY and CDR2 as FYNNEI. This CDR3 region has 15 residues. The V gene end was trimmed by 9 bases and the J gene end by 2 bases; junction bases not matched to a gene: 9. CDR3 DNA: TGTGCCAGGATACAGGGGGCAAGTCTCACAGATACGCAGTATTTT. This codes for CARIQGASLTDTQYF.

The V call is TRBV5-1, the J call TRBJ2-5; 8 bases fit TRBD2. The CDR3 is 15 residues long. The germline CDR1 and CDR2 sequences are SGHRS and YFSETQ. V was clipped by 1 base and J by 5 bases; unmatched bases: 7. CDR3 nucleotides: TGCGCCAGCAGCTTGTCGGGAGGGCCGGGGGAGACCCAGTACTTC. Protein product: CASSLSGGPGETQYF.

The V call is TRBV20-1, the J call TRBJ2-5; weak D call: TRBD2 (7 bases). This CDR3 region has 13 residues. V lost 3 bases to trimming and J lost 5 bases, with 13 bases between them. Germline assignment: CDR1 DFQATT and CDR2 SNEGSKA (reference sequence). The DNA for the CDR3 is TGCAGTGCTAGTCGGGGGGCATGGGAGACCCAGTACTTC. Amino acid sequence: CSASRGAWETQYF.

V usage is TRBV20-1 and J usage is TRBJ1-1; D remains unclear. CDR3 length equals 16 residues. Looked up from germline, CDR1 is DFQATT and CDR2 is SNEGSKA (reference sequence). With 6 bases removed from V and 1 base from J, the gap between germline ends came to 21 bases. The CDR3 reads CSAPSTWRGWNTEAFF. CDR3 coding DNA: TGCAGTGCCCCCTCTACATGGAGAGGATGGAACACTGAAGCTTTCTTT.

The chain employs TRBV15 and TRBJ2-5; D remains ambiguous. The CDR3 length is 15 residues. The V end lost 0 bases, the J end lost 1 base, and 9 bases lay between the germline ends. CDR1 and CDR2 from the germline V gene are LNHNV and YYDKDF (reference sequence). CDR3 sequence (DNA): TGTGCCACCAGCAGAGATTCTCACAGCCAAGAGACCCAGTACTTC. Protein: CATSRDSHSQETQYF.

J is TRBJ2-1 and V is TRBV7-8; 9 bases align to TRBD2. The germline V gene has CDR1 SGHVS and CDR2 FQNEAQ. Losses at the gene ends were 11 bases for V and 6 bases for J; bases not matched to a gene: 8. This CDR3 is built from 13 residues. The CDR3 loop is CADGTSPLNEQFF. The CDR3 nucleotides read TGTGCCGACGGGACTAGCCCTCTCAATGAGCAGTTCTTC. Variable domain in full (rest from reference TRBV7-8 and TRBJ2-1): GAGVSQSPRYKVAKRGQDVALRCDPISGHVSLFWYQQALGQGPEFLTYFQNEAQLDKSGLPSDRFFAERPEGSVSTLKIQRTQQEDSAVYLCADGTSPLNEQFFGPGTRLTVL.

The chain carries TRBV29-1 and TRBJ1-1; no reliable D call. Trimming cost V 5 bases and J 1 base, with 8 bases left between them. The CDR3 covers 12 residues. Germline CDR1 SQVTM, CDR2 ANQGSEA. CDR3 in DNA: TGCAGCGTTTCCCACACGAACACTGAAGCTTTCTTT. Translation gives CSVSHTNTEAFF.

The CDR3 spells CASKAGTAYNEQFF. CDR3 DNA: TGTGCCAGCAAGGCCGGGACAGCCTACAATGAGCAGTTCTTC. The J gene is TRBJ2-1, the V gene TRBV11-1, with 7 bases fitting TRBD1. Germline V gene sequence: CDR1 SGHAT, CDR2 FQDESV (reference sequence). The CDR3 covers 14 residues. The J segment lost 2 bases and the V segment lost 7 bases, leaving 5 bases of the junction unmatched.

The chain is built from TRBV29-1 and TRBJ2-3; 9 nucleotides line up with TRBD2. The J segment lost 5 bases and the V segment lost 7 bases, leaving 13 bases of the junction unmatched. Germline V gene data show CDR1 as SQVTM and CDR2 as ANQGSEA. The CDR3 extends over 15 amino acids. The CDR3 loop is CSATGLAKGGDTQYF. In nucleotides, the CDR3 is TGCAGCGCTACAGGACTAGCGAAAGGGGGAGATACGCAGTATTTT.

The chain is built from TRBV12-3 or TRBV12-4 and TRBJ1-2; 7 bases align to TRBD1. This CDR3 spans 17 amino acids. Trimming took 7 bases from V and 4 from J; bases not matched to a gene: 18. The CDR3 DNA reads as TGTGCCAGCACACCAAGGGTCCGGGGACAGAAGCTCTATGGCTACACCTTC. Translation gives CASTPRVRGQKLYGYTF.

The chain employs TRBV9 and TRBJ2-5, with TRBD1 as a possible D gene (8 bases). CDR3 length: 15 residues. With 4 bases removed from V and 4 bases from J, the gap between germline ends came to 17 bases. CDR1 is SGDLS, CDR2 YYNGEE, per germline. CDR3 in amino acids: CASSRAGQERETQYF. CDR3 DNA sequence: TGTGCCAGCAGCAGAGCGGGACAGGAACGAGAGACCCAGTACTTC.

This clonotype appeared a few times. V gene TRBV2 combines with J gene TRBJ2-2; tentative D call: TRBD2 (6 bases). The CDR3 runs 15 residues. Trimming took off 6 bases at V and 0 bases at J, with 11 bases between the two ends. Germline CDR1 reads SNHLY; CDR2 reads FYNNEI. The CDR3 DNA is TGTGCCAGCAGCCCGGGACTTCCGAACACCGGGGAGCTGTTTTTT. This translates into CASSPGLPNTGELFF. Together with reference TRBV2 and TRBJ2-2, the CDR3 gives the full variable domain: EPEVTQTPSHQVTQMGQEVILRCVPISNHLYFYWYRQILGQKVEFLVSFYNNEISEKSEIFDDQFSVERPDGSNFTLKIRSTKLEDSAMYFCASSPGLPNTGELFFGEGSRLTVL.

V gene TRBV27 combines with J gene TRBJ1-2; possibly TRBD1 for D (5 bases). V shed 8 bases and J shed 6 bases, with 16 bases lying between them. The V gene's germline CDR1 is MNHEY and CDR2 SMNVEV (reference sequence). The CDR3 extends over 13 amino acids. DNA for the CDR3: TGTGCCAGCTCAGGGTTGCTAGGCGATGGCTACACCTTC. As protein: CASSGLLGDGYTF.

The chain carries TRBV5-6 and TRBJ2-5; D call uncertain. CDR1 SGHDT and CDR2 YYEEEE come from the germline V gene. The length of the CDR3 is 13 residues. The V gene lost 1 base and the J gene lost 5 bases, with 9 bases spanning the gap. The CDR3 loop is CASSLYIEETQYF. CDR3 in DNA: TGTGCCAGCAGCTTGTACATAGAGGAGACCCAGTACTTC.

The chain uses TRBV10-3 and TRBJ2-5; the D call may be TRBD1 or TRBD2 (6 bases each). Trimming stripped 8 bases from V and 2 bases from J, with 12 bases between. This CDR3 contains 13 residues. CDR1 is ENHRY and CDR2 is SYGVKD in the germline V gene. CDR3 in amino acids: CAIRGGSQETQYF. The CDR3 DNA follows: TGTGCCATCCGAGGGGGGTCTCAAGAGACCCAGTACTTC.

V gene TRBV5-6 combines with J gene TRBJ1-1; D is perhaps TRBD1 (5 bases). The germline V gene has CDR1 SGHDT and CDR2 YYEEEE. The CDR3 sequence is 15 residues long. V lost 4 bases, J lost 3 bases, and 16 bases lay in between. The CDR3: CASSPKGGADTEAFF. CDR3 coding DNA: TGTGCCAGCAGCCCCAAAGGTGGGGCTGACACTGAAGCTTTCTTT. Full variable domain (remainder filled in from reference TRBV5-6 and TRBJ1-1): DAGVTQSPTHLIKTRGQQVTLRCSPKSGHDTVSWYQQALGQGPQFIFQYYEEEERQRGNFPDRFSGHQFPNYSSELNVNALLLGDSALYLCASSPKGGADTEAFFGQGTRLTVV.

This chain's CDR3 is CASSQDERRGSPSSGANVLTF. The CDR3 DNA reads as TGCGCCAGCAGCCAAGATGAAAGGAGGGGGTCACCATCCTCTGGGGCCAACGTCCTGACTTTC. This chain connects TRBV4-1 to TRBJ2-6, with D perhaps assigned TRBD1 or TRBD2 (6 bases each). Germline values: CDR1 MGHRA, CDR2 YSYEKL. This CDR3 is 21 amino acids long. The V and J ends lost 0 bases and 0 bases respectively, with 21 bases between them.

V gene TRBV5-1 combines with J gene TRBJ1-5; no clear D. This CDR3 has 14 amino acids. Germline assignment: CDR1 SGHRS and CDR2 YFSETQ. V shed 2 bases and J shed 7 bases, with 13 bases lying between them. As DNA, the CDR3 is TGCGCCAGCAGCTTATCGGGGTCCGAACAGCCCCAGCATTTT. Its protein product is CASSLSGSEQPQHF.

CDR3 bases: TGCAGCGTTGGGACAGGGGTTACTGAAAAACTGTTTTTT. Its protein product is CSVGTGVTEKLFF. The chain joins TRBV29-1 to TRBJ1-4; 9 positions agree with TRBD1. V lost 4 bases, J lost 7 bases, and 4 bases stayed unmatched. CDR1 is SQVTM, CDR2 ANQGSEA, per germline. The CDR3 loop spans 13 amino acids. The entire variable domain, with the rest obtained from reference TRBV29-1 and TRBJ1-4, is as follows: SAVISQKPSRDICQRGTSLTIQCQVDSQVTMMFWYRQQPGQSLTLIATANQGSEATYESGFVIDKFPISRPNLTFSTLTVSNMSPEDSSIYLCSVGTGVTEKLFFGSGTQLSVL.

The CDR3 sequence is CASSLDVDNTEAFF. CDR3 nucleotide sequence: TGTGCCAGCAGCTTAGACGTCGATAACACTGAAGCTTTCTTT. The chain carries TRBV7-9 and TRBJ1-1; D unclear. The V end lost 1 base, the J end lost 2 bases, and 8 bases lay between the germline ends. The CDR3 sequence is 14 residues long. CDR1 is SEHNR and CDR2 is FQNEAQ in the germline V gene (reference sequence).